What follows is one T cell receptor (beta chain) and its context. Its antigen is not identified. Germline CDR1 is MNHNY and CDR2 is SVGAGI (reference sequence). CDR3 size: 14 residues. V lost 2 bases and J 4 bases, leaving 10 bases between the germline ends. The source of the sample is a study of early T cells in non-severe SARS-CoV-2 infection. Study-level results: VDJdb matching, biased toward anti-spike CD8 responses, missed private and CD4 specificities.

Individual cDNA molecules were tagged with unique molecular identifiers. Using its own MiXCR run on the 5' RACE reads, TCRdb lists one record per CDR3 protein. The table shows about 66,000 distinct CDR3 sequences, with roughly a fifth occurring only once. The source is an adult who was a healthcare worker with PCR-confirmed SARS-CoV-2 infection or an uninfected control (not recorded which). The chain employs TRBV6-6 and TRBJ2-3; D is undetermined. This specimen was whole blood, taken at baseline. The DNA of the CDR3 is TGTGCCAGCAGTTACCCGCAGACTGCAGATACGCAGTATTTT. It translates to CASSYPQTADTQYF.